The 21 T cell receptor beta chains listed next were all sequenced from one sample in a study of T cells in Graves' hyperthyroidism and ophthalmopathy. Researchers took RNA transcripts and amplified the TCR beta CDR3 regions from them. The HTBI primer set drove a first-round RT-PCR of the TCR CDR3. From the multiplex PCR reads, TCRdb called clonotypes with MiXCR, one entry per CDR3 protein. The sample has about 250,000 distinct CDR3 sequences, roughly 20% seen once. Sample: blood. Receptor source: a man aged 25 to 40 with Graves' ophthalmopathy.

This clonotype was found a few times. The chain uses TRBV5-1 and TRBJ2-1; no definite D call. Per the germline V gene, CDR1 is SGHRS and CDR2 is YFSETQ. Trimming removed 4 bases at V and 8 bases at J, with 13 bases between. This CDR3 spans 13 amino acids. This chain's CDR3 is CASSTGSNDEQFF. The CDR3, as DNA: TGCGCCAGCAGCACCGGAAGTAACGATGAGCAGTTCTTC.

This chain joins TRBV2 and TRBJ1-2, with TRBD1 matching over 7 bases. Germline CDR1 and CDR2: SNHLY and FYNNEI. With V trimmed by 7 bases and J by 2 bases, 4 bases remained unmatched. CDR3 size: 13 residues. DNA of the CDR3: TGTGCCAGCAACAGGGGCCCGAACTATGGCTACACCTTC. Its translation: CASNRGPNYGYTF.

The CDR3 here is CASGLVLIGTYEQYF. The CDR3 DNA sequence: TGTGCTAGTGGTTTGGTACTGATAGGGACCTACGAGCAGTACTTC. This rearrangement joins TRBV12-5 to TRBJ2-7; D remains ambiguous. V was cut by 0 bases and J by 2 bases, with 11 bases left in between. CDR1 is LGHNT and CDR2 is FRNRAP in the germline V gene. CDR3 length: 15 residues.

V is TRBV20-1 and J is TRBJ1-2; 9 bases agree with TRBD1. This CDR3 region has 14 residues. The V gene's germline CDR1 is DFQATT and CDR2 SNEGSKA (reference sequence). V dropped 3 bases and J dropped 8; count of bases not matched to a gene: 10. The CDR3 nucleotides read TGCAGTGCTAGTGTGGCCGACAGGGGGGGCGGCTACACCTTC. It codes for CSASVADRGGGYTF.

The sample holds one count of this clonotype. The CDR3 end shows no conserved phenylalanine or tryptophan, and so a read error is likely. The CDR3 nucleotides read TGTGCCAGCAGCCTCTTAGCGGGAAACACAGATACGCAGTATCTT. It codes for CASSLLAGNTDTQYL. The genes are TRBV27 and TRBJ2-3; TRBD2 aligns across 8 bases. Germline loops: CDR1 MNHEY, CDR2 SMNVEV (reference sequence). This CDR3 spans 15 amino acids. V dropped 6 bases and J dropped 2; count of bases not matched to a gene: 7.

The table lists this clonotype with a few counts. The rearrangement links TRBV3-1 to TRBJ2-7; a possible D gene is TRBD2 (6 bases). In germline, CDR1 is LGHDT, CDR2 YNNKEL (reference sequence). Between the trimmed V and J ends, which lost 6 bases and 0 bases, there was a span of 9 bases. This CDR3 has 13 amino acids. CDR3 loop: CASRAGLSYEQYF. The DNA of the CDR3 is TGTGCCAGCAGAGCGGGCCTCTCCTACGAGCAGTACTTC.

This clonotype was seen ten or more times. This CDR3 reads CASSLVWRTGTTDTEAFF. CDR3 coding DNA: TGTGCCAGCAGTTTAGTATGGAGGACAGGCACTACGGACACTGAAGCTTTCTTT. This chain joins TRBV12-3 or TRBV12-4 and TRBJ1-1; 7 bases align to TRBD1. The CDR3 consists of 18 residues. V lost 1 base, J lost 3 bases, and 14 bases stayed unmatched.

This chain connects TRBV3-1 to TRBJ1-1, with 9 positions matching TRBD1. Trimming took 4 bases from V and 11 from J; bases not matched to a gene: 5. This CDR3 comprises 12 residues. Looked up from germline, CDR1 is LGHDT and CDR2 is YNNKEL (reference sequence). CDR3 nucleotides: TGTGCCAGCAGCCGAAACAGGGGGCAGGCTTTCTTT. This gives the protein CASSRNRGQAFF. Full variable domain (missing parts from reference TRBV3-1 and TRBJ1-1): DTAVSQTPKYLVTQMGNDKSIKCEQNLGHDTMYWYKQDSKKFLKIMFSYNNKELIINETVPNRFSPKSPDKAHLNLHINSLELGDSAVYFCASSRNRGQAFFGQGTRLTVV.

In this sample, this clonotype turned up a few times. The rearrangement links TRBV4-1 to TRBJ2-5, with 9 bases aligning to TRBD2. The V segment lost 3 bases and the J segment 5 bases; nucleotides outside the gene matches: 10. Germline CDR1 and CDR2: MGHRA and YSYEKL. This CDR3 region has 16 residues. CDR3 sequence: CASSHEDSSGRETQYF. In nucleotides, the CDR3 is TGCGCCAGCAGCCACGAAGATTCGAGCGGGAGGGAGACCCAGTACTTC.

The CDR3 nucleotides are TGCAGTGCTAGAGTTCCGGGAGGGCCAGGTGGGGCCAACGTCCTGACTTTC. Amino acids: CSARVPGGPGGANVLTF. The J gene is TRBJ2-6, the V gene TRBV20-1; 8 nucleotides line up with TRBD2. Germline CDR1 DFQATT, CDR2 SNEGSKA (reference sequence). After removal of 1 base from V and 3 bases from J, the junction contained 8 bases not matched to a gene. The CDR3 consists of 17 residues.

The CDR3 protein is CASSLAGTNNNEQFF. In nucleotides, the CDR3 is TGTGCCAGCAGCTTAGCTGGCACTAACAACAATGAGCAGTTCTTC. V is TRBV7-6 and J is TRBJ2-1; no clear D. The germline V gene has CDR1 SGHVS and CDR2 FNYEAQ. The CDR3 totals 15 residues. Trimming took off 0 bases at V and 5 bases at J, with 11 bases between the two ends. Combining the CDR3 with reference TRBV7-6 and TRBJ2-1 gives the whole variable domain GAGVSQSPRYKVTKRGQDVALRCDPISGHVSLYWYRQALGQGPEFLTYFNYEAQQDKSGLPNDRFSAERPEGSISTLTIQRTEQRDSAMYRCASSLAGTNNNEQFFGPGTRLTVL.

Worth noting for this clonotype: Relative to the germline gene, one junction end is altered; a read error may explain this. The rearrangement links TRBV5-6 to TRBJ2-2, with 7 bases aligning to TRBD2. This CDR3 region has 14 residues. Germline CDR1 SGHDT, CDR2 YYEEEE. In nucleotides, the CDR3 is TGTGCCAGCAGCTTCTTCGGTGGGAGCGGGGAGCCGTTTTTT. Translated: CASSFFGGSGEPFF.

In this sample, this clonotype turned up many times. The chain links TRBV11-2 to TRBJ2-1; tentatively, D is TRBD2 (5 bases). The V end was cut by 5 bases, the J end by 0 bases, with 14 bases between. The CDR3 contains 16 residues. Germline loops: CDR1 SGHAT, CDR2 FQNNGV. Here the CDR3 DNA reads TGTGCCAGCAGCGCAGGCGGGCGCAGCTCCTACAATGAGCAGTTCTTC. Translation gives CASSAGGRSSYNEQFF.

The chain recombines TRBV11-2 with TRBJ2-1, with 11 bases lining up with TRBD2. The germline V gene encodes CDR1 SGHAT and CDR2 FQNNGV. V shed 1 base, J shed 5 bases, and the junction held 7 bases outside the gene matches. This CDR3 spans 17 amino acids. The CDR3 sequence: CASSLVTSGSRDNEQFF. The CDR3 nucleotides read TGTGCCAGCAGCTTAGTCACTAGCGGGAGCCGTGACAATGAGCAGTTCTTC.

The sample holds a few counts of this clonotype. The gene calls are TRBV29-1 and TRBJ2-3; 10 nucleotides agree with TRBD2. The CDR3 is 14 residues long. J lost 2 bases, V lost 6 bases, and 5 bases had no gene match. Germline CDR1 and CDR2: SQVTM and ANQGSEA. The CDR3 is CSVQGTSDTDTQYF. The DNA of the CDR3 is TGCAGCGTCCAGGGGACTAGCGACACAGATACGCAGTATTTT.

This clonotype turned up a few times. The chain is built from TRBV3-1 and TRBJ2-7; TRBD1 aligns across 8 bases. Germline CDR1 is LGHDT and CDR2 is YNNKEL (reference sequence). The CDR3 covers 16 residues. After removal of 0 bases from V and 3 bases from J, the junction contained 7 bases not matched to a gene. The CDR3 protein is CASSQDRGTGLYEQYF. The CDR3 DNA is TGTGCCAGCAGCCAAGATCGAGGGACAGGTCTCTACGAGCAGTACTTC.

This clonotype was seen many times. The chain has TRBV2 and TRBJ1-1; D possibly corresponds to TRBD1 (5 bases). The germline V gene encodes CDR1 SNHLY and CDR2 FYNNEI. The CDR3 spans 12 residues. Trimming cost V 8 bases and J 11 bases, with 18 bases left between them. The CDR3 sequence: CASAAGLVMAFF. The CDR3 DNA reads as TGTGCCAGCGCGGCAGGGTTAGTTATGGCTTTCTTT.

This clonotype has more than one count but fewer than ten. The chain combines TRBV20-1 with TRBJ2-1; 7 bases are a match to TRBD1. Trimming removed 0 bases from V and 5 bases from J; junction bases left unmatched: 13. Per the germline V gene, CDR1 is DFQATT and CDR2 is SNEGSKA (reference sequence). The CDR3 runs 17 residues. The CDR3 DNA reads TGCAGTGCTAGAGATTTTAGGGACAGAAGGACGCACAATGAGCAGTTCTTC. Its translation is CSARDFRDRRTHNEQFF.

The table lists this clonotype with a few counts. The chain couples TRBV6-1 to TRBJ2-1, with 8 bases that match TRBD2. Germline V gives CDR1 MNHNS, CDR2 SASEGT. The CDR3 extends over 17 amino acids. Trimming at V came to 7 bases and at J to 0 bases, leaving 11 bases not matched to a gene. The CDR3 reads CASTPGGAVSSYNEQFF. DNA of the CDR3: TGTGCCAGCACTCCGGGGGGGGCCGTCAGCTCCTACAATGAGCAGTTCTTC.

This clonotype was recorded a few times. The chain joins TRBV7-2 to TRBJ1-5, with D tentatively TRBD1 (6 bases). Between the trimmed V and J ends, which lost 0 bases and 3 bases, there was a span of 9 bases. CDR3 length: 15 residues. CDR1 and CDR2 (germline): SGHTA, FQGNSA. CDR3 in amino acids: CASSLATGFNQPQHF. CDR3 DNA sequence: TGTGCCAGCAGCTTAGCGACAGGCTTCAATCAGCCCCAGCATTTT.

There are a few counts of this clonotype. The genes are TRBV7-2 and TRBJ2-4; D ambiguous. Germline CDR1 and CDR2: SGHTA and FQGNSA. Trimming pared 0 bases from V and 1 base from J, leaving 7 bases between. CDR3 length: 15 residues. CDR3 DNA: TGTGCCAGCAGCTTAGCTAGTTTTGCCAAAAACATTCAGTACTTC. This gives the protein CASSLASFAKNIQYF.